A single sample gave rise to the 20 T cell receptor beta chains below, sequenced in a study of OX40 agonist ivuxolimab in advanced cancers. The assay was immunoSEQ multiplex PCR, and TCRdb's table has in-frame clones only and misses some. The sample yields about 52,000 clones, 90% to 95% seen once. This material consisted of CD4+ or CD8+ T cells sorted from blood, taken in a trial of the OX40 agonist ivuxolimab. These TCRs come from an adult with an advanced solid tumor such as melanoma, head and neck, liver or kidney cancer.

The V call is TRBV9, the J call TRBJ1-3, with D unresolved. Germline V gives CDR1 SGDLS, CDR2 YYNGEE. The CDR3 runs to 13 residues. V lost 0 bases, J lost 3 bases, and 4 bases lay in between. CDR3 DNA: TGTGCCAGCAGCGTAGTCGATGGAAACACCATATATTTT. Translation: CASSVVDGNTIYF.

The gene calls are TRBV10-1 and TRBJ1-5; TRBD1 is a possible D gene (6 bases). Germline CDR1 is WNHNN and CDR2 is SYGVQD (reference sequence). V lost 2 bases and J 3 bases, leaving 20 bases between the germline ends. The CDR3 runs 18 residues. CDR3 residues: CASSERIKEDRHNQPQHF. CDR3 nucleotides: TGCGCCAGCAGTGAGCGCATTAAGGAGGACAGACACAATCAGCCCCAGCATTTT.

The chain recombines TRBV7-8 with TRBJ1-1; tentative D call: TRBD1 (5 bases). CDR3 size: 14 residues. Trimming cost V 1 base and J 6 bases, with 12 bases left between them. Per germline, CDR1 SGHVS and CDR2 FQNEAQ. In nucleotides, the CDR3 is TGTGCCAGCAGCTTAGATCGGGTGGGGGCTGAAGCTTTCTTT. Residues: CASSLDRVGAEAFF.

The V and J genes are TRBV28 and TRBJ2-2; no clear D gene. The CDR3 consists of 17 residues. V was cut by 1 base and J by 3 bases, with 15 bases left in between. CDR1 is MDHEN and CDR2 is SYDVKM in the germline V gene. This CDR3 is CASSLSAVPVDTGELFF. In nucleotides, the CDR3 is TGTGCCAGCAGTTTATCCGCAGTCCCAGTAGACACCGGGGAGCTGTTTTTT.

The chain combines TRBV7-8 with TRBJ1-1; a weak D match, TRBD1 (5 bases). The V gene's germline CDR1 is SGHVS and CDR2 FQNEAQ. The V end was cut by 5 bases, the J end by 6 bases, with 10 bases between. The CDR3 is made up of 12 amino acids. In DNA, the CDR3 is TGTGCCAGCAGCCCGTGGACACCTGAAGCTTTCTTT. Its protein is CASSPWTPEAFF.

The CDR3 reads CAPPHTEAFF. CDR3 nucleotides: TGTGCCCCCCCCCACACTGAAGCTTTCTTT. The chain couples TRBV5-8 to TRBJ1-1; D uncertain. This CDR3 has 10 amino acids. Trimming shortened V by 10 bases and J by 3 bases, and 7 bases separated the two germline ends. CDR1 is SGHTS and CDR2 is YDEGEE in the germline V gene.

This clone was seen more than once but under ten times. The V call is TRBV29-1, the J call TRBJ1-1; D gene ambiguous. The CDR3 length is 12 residues. Trimming took off 4 bases at V and 0 bases at J, with 6 bases between the two ends. The germline V gene has CDR1 SQVTM and CDR2 ANQGSEA. DNA of the CDR3: TGCAGCGTTGTACAGATGAACACTGAAGCTTTCTTT. Protein: CSVVQMNTEAFF.

This clone was recorded once. V is TRBV7-6 and J is TRBJ2-7; D possibly corresponds to TRBD2 (6 bases). In germline, CDR1 is SGHVS, CDR2 FNYEAQ. CDR3 length: 13 residues. Trimming left V 8 bases short and J 0 bases short, with 11 bases between. In nucleotides, the CDR3 is TGTGCCAGCCAGACGGGAGACTCCTACGAGCAGTACTTC. Translated, it gives CASQTGDSYEQYF.

The chain joins TRBV5-1 to TRBJ2-7; 9 nucleotides align to TRBD1. The V gene end was trimmed by 4 bases and the J gene end by 2 bases; junction bases not matched to a gene: 4. The CDR3 is made up of 14 amino acids. Germline-derived CDR1 and CDR2 are SGHRS and YFSETQ. The DNA of the CDR3 is TGCGCCAGCAGCCCAGACAGGGGGGCCTACGAGCAGTACTTC. It encodes CASSPDRGAYEQYF.

The chain uses TRBV7-8 and TRBJ2-5, with D possibly being TRBD2 (7 bases). CDR3 length equals 15 residues. The V end was cut by 5 bases, the J end by 1 base, with 14 bases between. Germline CDR1 reads SGHVS; CDR2 reads FQNEAQ. The CDR3 coding sequence is TGTGCCAGCAGCCAGCGGGACACCCTCCAAGAGACCCAGTACTTC. It translates to CASSQRDTLQETQYF.

The rearrangement links TRBV29-1 to TRBJ2-1, with 10 bases fitting TRBD2. The CDR3 consists of 17 residues. The trim removed 0 bases at V and 4 bases at J, leaving 9 bases unmatched. In germline, CDR1 is SQVTM, CDR2 ANQGSEA. CDR3 sequence: CSVEEKETSGLYNEQFF. In nucleotides, the CDR3 is TGCAGCGTTGAAGAAAAGGAGACTAGCGGGCTGTACAATGAGCAGTTCTTC.

V and J are TRBV27 and TRBJ2-1; tentatively, D is TRBD1 (6 bases). The V and J ends lost 5 bases and 5 bases respectively, with 16 bases between them. The CDR3 length is 15 residues. Germline CDR1 is MNHEY and CDR2 is SMNVEV (reference sequence). The CDR3 sequence: CASSLAVGQNNEQFF. The DNA for the CDR3 is TGTGCCAGCAGTCTCGCCGTGGGACAAAACAATGAGCAGTTCTTC.

The gene calls are TRBV6-5 and TRBJ2-1, with D maybe TRBD1 (6 bases). This CDR3 is built from 13 residues. Germline CDR1 MNHEY, CDR2 SVGAGI. Trimming removed 0 bases from V and 8 bases from J, with 8 bases in between. The DNA for the CDR3 is TGTGCCAGCAGTTACTCGGACAGCTATGAGCAGTTCTTC. This codes for CASSYSDSYEQFF.

The V call is TRBV11-3, the J call TRBJ2-1; no clear D gene. The CDR3 covers 12 residues. V lost 1 base and J lost 9, with 7 bases in between. CDR1 and CDR2 (germline): SGHNT, YENEEA. CDR3 protein: CASSLVEVEQFF. DNA of the CDR3: TGTGCCAGCAGCTTAGTCGAGGTTGAGCAGTTCTTC.

Written as DNA, the CDR3 is TGTGCCAGCAGGCCGAAGTCGGGAGGGGCCTCCTACGAGCAGTACTTC. Translating it yields CASRPKSGGASYEQYF. The chain couples TRBV25-1 to TRBJ2-7, with 8 bases matching TRBD2. V shed 6 bases, J shed 0 bases, and the junction held 10 bases outside the gene matches. CDR3 length: 16 amino acids. Germline V gene data show CDR1 as MGHDK and CDR2 as SYGVNS.

J is TRBJ2-1 and V is TRBV4-3; TRBD2 aligns across 11 bases. The germline gives CDR1 LGHNA, CDR2 YSLEER. The CDR3 has 17 amino acids. Losses at the gene ends were 0 bases for V and 12 bases for J; bases not matched to a gene: 13. The CDR3 DNA reads as TGCGCCAGCAGCCAAGATCGTCTAGCGGGGGGTACTTCTAGGCAGTTCTTC. This codes for CASSQDRLAGGTSRQFF.

The sample holds one count of this clone. The chain carries TRBV2 and TRBJ1-1; D possibly corresponds to TRBD1 (6 bases). The CDR3 contains 15 residues. With 2 bases removed from V and 7 bases from J, the gap between germline ends came to 17 bases. Germline CDR1 SNHLY, CDR2 FYNNEI. CDR3 sequence (DNA): TGTGCCAGCAGTGAATTTCAGGGGAGTCCCAATGAAGCTTTCTTT. Protein: CASSEFQGSPNEAFF.

The chain joins TRBV6-1 to TRBJ1-2, with 9 bases fitting TRBD1. The germline gives CDR1 MNHNS, CDR2 SASEGT. With V trimmed by 2 bases and J by 1 base, 2 bases remained unmatched. There are 15 residues in the CDR3. DNA of the CDR3: TGTGCCAGCAGTGAATGGACAGGGGTTAACTATGGCTACACCTTC. This translates into CASSEWTGVNYGYTF.

The chain carries TRBV7-9 and TRBJ2-5; 9 bases match TRBD2. Germline V gene lookup returns CDR1 SEHNR and CDR2 FQNEAQ (reference sequence). The CDR3 covers 14 residues. The junction had 6 bases not matched to a gene; V was cut back by 5 bases and J by 5 bases. The CDR3 DNA follows: TGTGCCAGCAGCCACGGGACTAGCCGCGAGACCCAGTACTTC. It codes for CASSHGTSRETQYF.

The genes are TRBV6-6 and TRBJ2-2; perhaps TRBD1 as D (5 bases). The CDR3 has 16 residues. From germline, CDR1 is MNHNY and CDR2 SVGAGI (reference sequence). The germline V and J ends were trimmed by 1 base and 2 bases, with 11 bases remaining between them. The CDR3 DNA follows: TGTGCCAGCAGTTACTTTCCAGGGATTAACACCGGGGAGCTGTTTTTT. Amino acids: CASSYFPGINTGELFF.